This entry concerns a single T cell receptor (beta chain). This clonotype was counted many times. Its antigen specificity is not known. Base qualities were left out, and no much larger clone turns up one base away. The sample originates from a study of T cells in Graves' hyperthyroidism and ophthalmopathy (dated by TCRdb to the late 2010s). Study-wide context: Peripheral blood samples were taken at initial diagnosis, before any treatment was given. TCR Vbeta CDR3 sequencing of 120 to 150 peripheral blood samples (around 45 ophthalmopathy, 75 or so hyperthyroidism and 17 progressor patients) is reported in the paper. Following sampling, methimazole starting at 30 mg daily was given to hyperthyroidism patients, and high-dose intravenous methylprednisolone was given to ophthalmopathy patients. The 100 discovery patients were randomly split 7:3 into training and test sets. A discovery cohort of about a hundred patients, 43 with Graves' ophthalmopathy and 55 to 60 with stable Graves' hyperthyroidism, was used to find distinguishing TCR V-J signatures. Prospective prediction of ophthalmopathy was tested in an independent validation cohort consisting of some 19 hyperthyroidism patients and about 17 patients who later progressed to ophthalmopathy. In several Graves' hyperthyroidism patients, the study also compared T-cell repertoires from thyroid tissue with T-cell repertoires from blood.

Broader findings and caveats from the paper: In validation, the model predicted progression to ophthalmopathy a median of approximately 6.6 months before onset, with roughly 70% sensitivity and roughly 73% specificity. A model built on a 13 V-J signature distinguished ophthalmopathy from stable hyperthyroidism, reaching about 89% sensitivity and approximately 83% specificity in cross-validation and 80%/75% in testing. No statistical method was used to fix the sample size in advance, and group allocation was not hidden from the investigators. Blood samples also contained most of the expanded thyroid clonotypes (frequency above 0.001), which suggests that blood repertoires may reflect thyroid immune responses.

V was cut back by 5 bases and J by 4 bases, leaving a gap of 14 bases between them. From the cysteine up to the phenylalanine, the CDR3 has a length of 14 residues. The kept DNA is CDR3 alone, 42 bases in frame from the first base. From a lookup of the germline V gene, CDR1 and CDR2 are MNHNS and SASEGT. The TCR beta CDR3 regions were amplified from the RNA transcripts. The TCR CDR3 was subjected to a first round of RT-PCR using the HTBI primer set and the Qiagen OneStep RT-PCR kit. Libraries were constructed in a second round of multiplex PCR, after which size selection and purification were carried out. The libraries were sequenced on an Illumina HiSeq2000 using paired-end 100 bp reads. As for the authors' bioinformatics: SOAPnuke was used to process the raw data, removing reads that contained adapters or uncalled bases, had a mean Phred below 15, or lacked an exact match to the constant primer or identifier. High-quality paired reads were merged using COPE v1.2.5, and each unique nucleotide sequence was defined as a clonotype. Clonotypes were aligned to IMGT TRBV, TRBD and TRBJ reference segments using MiTCR v1.1. The analysis included only V-J combinations with a frequency above 0.0001, which together covered approximately 99% of the repertoires. A TCS score was defined as the ratio between F50 (clonal expansion) and ExV (chaos), using BLOSUM62-based TCRdist between CDR3 peptides within each V-J. Welch's t-statistics and random forest reduced around 550 V-J features to fewer than 15, which were used in a naive Bayes classifier (R e1071). TCRdb reran the public reads through fastp at Q25 and MiXCR, keeping productive beta chains. Rows with a matching CDR3 protein are joined into one entry that keeps the most common DNA and genes. Clone size and V and J calls follow TCRdb, not the original study. This sample comprises a few hundred thousand distinct CDR3 sequences, around an eighth of them detected only once. The top ten clonotypes cover about a sixth of the sample.

Stable Graves' hyperthyroidism was defined as the absence of progression to ophthalmopathy over 18 months of follow-up. The hyperthyroidism patients were between 18 and 65 years old and newly diagnosed, with a disease duration of less than 2 months. Patients with uncontrolled infections, other autoimmune diseases, pregnancy or lactation were excluded. Diagnoses were established on the basis of clinical symptoms, serum thyroxine and TRAb, thyroid ultrasound, and orbital computed tomography. PBMCs were isolated from more than 9 ml of fresh peripheral blood by Ficoll-Paque density gradient centrifugation. Trizol reagent was used to extract total RNA, and RNA quality was then checked on an Agilent 2100 Bioanalyzer.

Source material: blood. The rearranged chain carries TRBV6-1 and TRBJ1-2; the D gene is unclear. The source is a woman aged 18-29 years with Graves' hyperthyroidism. The sequenced DNA: TGTGCCAGCAGTAGAGAGAGGACCGCCTATGGCTACACCTTC. The encoded protein is CASSRERTAYGYTF.